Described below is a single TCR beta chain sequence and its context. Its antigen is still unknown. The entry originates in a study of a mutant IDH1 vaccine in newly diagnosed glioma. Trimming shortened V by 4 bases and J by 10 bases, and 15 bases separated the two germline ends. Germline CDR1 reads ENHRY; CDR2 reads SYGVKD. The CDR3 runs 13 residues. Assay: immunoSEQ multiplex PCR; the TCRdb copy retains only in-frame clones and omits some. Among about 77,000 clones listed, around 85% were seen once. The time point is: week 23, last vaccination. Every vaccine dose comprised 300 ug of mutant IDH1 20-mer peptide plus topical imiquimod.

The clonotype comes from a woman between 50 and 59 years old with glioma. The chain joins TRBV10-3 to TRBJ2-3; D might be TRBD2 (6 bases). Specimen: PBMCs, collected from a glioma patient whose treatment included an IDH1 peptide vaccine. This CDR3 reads CAISGQATSAQYF. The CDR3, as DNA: TGTGCCATCAGTGGACAAGCGACTAGTGCGCAGTATTTT.